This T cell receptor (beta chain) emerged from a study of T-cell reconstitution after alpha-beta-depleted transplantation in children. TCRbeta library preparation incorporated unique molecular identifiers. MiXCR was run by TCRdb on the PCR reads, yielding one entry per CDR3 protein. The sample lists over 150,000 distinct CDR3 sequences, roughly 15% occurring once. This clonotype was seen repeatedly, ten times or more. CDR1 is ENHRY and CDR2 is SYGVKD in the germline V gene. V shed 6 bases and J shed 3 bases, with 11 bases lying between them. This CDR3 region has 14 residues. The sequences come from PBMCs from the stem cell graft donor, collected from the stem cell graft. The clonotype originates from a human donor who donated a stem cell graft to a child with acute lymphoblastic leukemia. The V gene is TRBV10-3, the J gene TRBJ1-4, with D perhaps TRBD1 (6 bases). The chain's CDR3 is CAISGGGANEKLFF. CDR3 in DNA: TGTGCCATCAGCGGGGGCGGAGCTAATGAAAAACTGTTTTTT.